The entry that follows covers one T cell receptor beta chain sequence. This specimen belongs to a study of CD8 T cells in Susac syndrome. When the RNA was reverse transcribed, random hexamers were used with an input of about 0.5 to 1 ug. Across 54 Vbeta and 13 Jbeta, immunoSEQ multiplex PCR amplified TCR beta CDR3. TCRdb passed the immunoSEQ multiplex PCR reads through MiXCR, listing each CDR3 protein once. Of around 99,000 distinct CDR3 sequences in the sample, roughly 97% were seen once. CDR1 MNHEY and CDR2 SVGEGT come from the germline V gene. V shed 2 bases and J 15 bases; nucleotides not matched to a gene: 6. This CDR3 region has 12 residues. Blood CD8+ and CD4+ T cells underwent high-throughput TCR beta sequencing.

This chain uses TRBV6-2 or TRBV6-3 with TRBJ1-5; 8 bases map to TRBD1. The sample consisted of CD4+ T cells from PBMCs. The clonotype originates from a human donor in good health. The CDR3 here is CASSYPGQGRHF. The CDR3 region has the DNA TGTGCCAGCAGTTACCCAGGACAGGGAAGGCATTTT.